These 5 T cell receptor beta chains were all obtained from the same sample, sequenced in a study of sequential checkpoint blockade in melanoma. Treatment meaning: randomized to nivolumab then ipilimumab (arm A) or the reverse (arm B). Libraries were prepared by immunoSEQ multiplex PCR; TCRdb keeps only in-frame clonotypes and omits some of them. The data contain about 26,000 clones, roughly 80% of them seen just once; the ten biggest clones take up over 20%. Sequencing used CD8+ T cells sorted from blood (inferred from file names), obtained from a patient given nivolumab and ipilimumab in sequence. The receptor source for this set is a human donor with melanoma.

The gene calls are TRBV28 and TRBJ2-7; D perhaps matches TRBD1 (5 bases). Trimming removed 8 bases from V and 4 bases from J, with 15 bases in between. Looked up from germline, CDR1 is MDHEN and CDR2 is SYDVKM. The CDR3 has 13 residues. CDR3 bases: TGTGCCAGCCGCCCATGGGGCCCGTACGAGCAGTACTTC. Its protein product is CASRPWGPYEQYF.

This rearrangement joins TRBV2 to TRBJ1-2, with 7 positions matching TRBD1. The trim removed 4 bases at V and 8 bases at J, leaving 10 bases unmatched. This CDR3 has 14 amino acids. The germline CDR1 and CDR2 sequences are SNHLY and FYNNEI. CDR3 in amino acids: CASSARYGGGGYTF. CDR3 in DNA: TGTGCCAGCAGTGCACGGTACGGAGGGGGCGGCTACACCTTC.

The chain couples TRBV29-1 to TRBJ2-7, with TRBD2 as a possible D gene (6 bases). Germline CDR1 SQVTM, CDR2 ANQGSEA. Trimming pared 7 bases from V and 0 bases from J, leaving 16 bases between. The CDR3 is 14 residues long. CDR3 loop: CSAGGDGRSYEQYF. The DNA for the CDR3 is TGCAGCGCTGGAGGGGACGGGCGCTCCTACGAGCAGTACTTC.

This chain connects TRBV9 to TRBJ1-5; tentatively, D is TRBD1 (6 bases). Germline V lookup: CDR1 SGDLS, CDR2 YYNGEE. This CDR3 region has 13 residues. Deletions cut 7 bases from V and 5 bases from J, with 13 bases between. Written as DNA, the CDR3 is TGTGCCAGCGGGGGCTACGGTGATCAGCCCCAGCATTTT. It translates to CASGGYGDQPQHF.

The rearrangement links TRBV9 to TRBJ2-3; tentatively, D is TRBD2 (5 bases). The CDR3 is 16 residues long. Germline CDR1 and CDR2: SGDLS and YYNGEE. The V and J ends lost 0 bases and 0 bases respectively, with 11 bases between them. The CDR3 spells CASSVVMGGSTDTQYF. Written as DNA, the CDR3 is TGTGCCAGCAGCGTAGTAATGGGCGGGAGCACAGATACGCAGTATTTT.